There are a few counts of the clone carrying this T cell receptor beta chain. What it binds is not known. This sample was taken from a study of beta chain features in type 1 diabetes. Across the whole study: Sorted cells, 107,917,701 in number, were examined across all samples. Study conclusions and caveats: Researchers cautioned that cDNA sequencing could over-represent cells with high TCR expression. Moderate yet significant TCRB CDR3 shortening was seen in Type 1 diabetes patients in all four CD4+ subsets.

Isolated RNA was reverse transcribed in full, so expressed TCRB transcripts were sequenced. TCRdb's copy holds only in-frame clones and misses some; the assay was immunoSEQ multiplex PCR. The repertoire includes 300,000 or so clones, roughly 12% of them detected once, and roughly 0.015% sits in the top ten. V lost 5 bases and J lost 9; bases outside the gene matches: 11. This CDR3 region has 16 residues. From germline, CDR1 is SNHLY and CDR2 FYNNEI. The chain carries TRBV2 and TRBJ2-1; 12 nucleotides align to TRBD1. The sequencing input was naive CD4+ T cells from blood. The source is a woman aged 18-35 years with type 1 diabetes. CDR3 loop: CASSSPRGQGAFEQFF. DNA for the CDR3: TGTGCCAGCAGTTCACCCCGGGGACAGGGGGCTTTTGAGCAGTTCTTC.